This is a list of T cell receptor beta chains from one sample in a study of Ad26.COV2.S vaccination and SARS-CoV-2 variants. Here immunoSEQ multiplex PCR was the method, and the copy in TCRdb shows in-frame clones only, minus some. The profile shows about 440,000 clones, less than 95% of them singletons. The sample here was peripheral blood, taken in a trial of Ad26.COV2.S vaccine versus placebo. Source of these receptors: a person between 18 and 65 years old who received the Ad26.COV2.S COVID-19 vaccine or a placebo. Both conserved end residues are trimmed from each CDR3.

TRBV4-1,ASSQTNNEQF
TRBV19,ASSILWTGGTEAF
TRBV25-1,ASSESGVGYGPYEQY
TRBV28,ASSSSGTGNEKLF
TRBV5-1,ASSTGTEKNSPLH
TRBV7-2,ASSPGLSTDTQY
TRBV5-5,ASSSPHRTYGYT
TRBV10-3,AITLQGTGELF
TRBV7-9,ASSNPSGPKRNEQF
TRBV28,ASSLVWNSYEQY
TRBV27,ASRASGANVLT
TRBV7-9,ASSLGVNEQF
TRBV28,ASRRPISYEQY
TRBV7-2,ASISQGLNTEAF